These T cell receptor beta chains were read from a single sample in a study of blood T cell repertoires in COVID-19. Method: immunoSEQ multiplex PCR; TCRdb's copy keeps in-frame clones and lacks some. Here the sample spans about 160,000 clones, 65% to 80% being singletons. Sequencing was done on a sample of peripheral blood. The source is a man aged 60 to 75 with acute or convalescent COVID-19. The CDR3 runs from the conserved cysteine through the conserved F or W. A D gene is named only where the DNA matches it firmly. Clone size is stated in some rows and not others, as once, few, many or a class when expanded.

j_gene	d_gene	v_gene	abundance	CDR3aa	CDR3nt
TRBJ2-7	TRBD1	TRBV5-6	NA	CASSLGGQGLYEQYF	TGTGCCAGCAGCCTGGGGGGACAGGGGCTCTACGAGCAGTACTTC
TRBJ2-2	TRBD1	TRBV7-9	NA	CASSFSGTVNTGELFF	TGTGCCAGCAGCTTTTCCGGGACAGTGAACACCGGGGAGCTGTTTTTT
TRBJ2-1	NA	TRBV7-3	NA	CASSLTPDNEQFF	TGTGCCAGCAGCTTAACTCCCGACAATGAGCAGTTCTTC
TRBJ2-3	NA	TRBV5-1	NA	CASSPKTTDTQYF	TGCGCCAGCAGCCCAAAAACTACAGATACGCAGTATTTT
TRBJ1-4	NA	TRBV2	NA	CASSGGTTNEKLFF	TGTGCCAGCAGTGGAGGAACAACTAATGAAAAACTGTTTTTT
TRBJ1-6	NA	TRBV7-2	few	CASSLTGLNSPLHF	TGTGCCAGCAGCTTAACAGGCCTGAATTCACCCCTCCACTTT
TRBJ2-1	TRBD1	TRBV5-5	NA	CASSWDRANYEQFF	TGTGCCAGCAGCTGGGACAGGGCTAACTATGAGCAGTTCTTC
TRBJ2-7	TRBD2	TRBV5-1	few	CASSLVREAKYF	TGCGCCAGCAGCTTGGTGCGGGAGGCGAAGTACTTC
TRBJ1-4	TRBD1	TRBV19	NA	CASSYRGGTNEKLFF	TGTGCCAGTAGTTACAGGGGAGGAACTAATGAAAAACTGTTTTTT
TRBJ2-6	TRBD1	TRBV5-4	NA	CASKQGGGSSGANVLTF	TGTGCCAGCAAACAGGGGGGCGGTAGCTCTGGGGCCAACGTCCTGACTTTC
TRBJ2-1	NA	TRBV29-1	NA	CSVDGLPYNEQFF	TGCAGCGTTGACGGTTTACCCTACAATGAGCAGTTCTTC
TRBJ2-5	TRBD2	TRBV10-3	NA	CAISEGALAGSETQYF	TGTGCCATCAGTGAAGGGGCCCTAGCGGGATCGGAGACCCAGTACTTC
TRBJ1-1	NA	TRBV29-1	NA	CSVEGASGTEAFF	TGCAGCGTTGAGGGGGCATCTGGCACTGAAGCTTTCTTT
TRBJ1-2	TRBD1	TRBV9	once	CASSVGDSDLYGYTF	TGTGCCAGCAGCGTAGGGGACAGCGATCTCTATGGCTACACCTTC
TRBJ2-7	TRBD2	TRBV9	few	CASSVSGGLGEQYF	TGTGCCAGCAGCGTAAGCGGGGGCCTGGGCGAGCAGTACTTC
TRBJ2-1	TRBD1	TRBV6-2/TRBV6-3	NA	CASSYSGQGLNEQFF	TGTGCCAGCAGTTACTCGGGACAGGGTCTTAATGAGCAGTTCTTC
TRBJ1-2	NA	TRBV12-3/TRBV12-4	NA	CASGYRANYGYTF	TGTGCCAGCGGGTACAGAGCTAACTATGGCTACACCTTC
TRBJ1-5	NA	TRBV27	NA	CASSVTGGELPQHF	TGTGCCAGCAGTGTCACGGGAGGTGAATTGCCCCAGCATTTT
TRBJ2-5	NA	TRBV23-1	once	CASSRSVQETQYF	TGCGCCAGCAGTAGATCAGTCCAAGAGACCCAGTACTTC
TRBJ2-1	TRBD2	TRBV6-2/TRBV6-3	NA	CASSPTSGGGYNEQFF	TGTGCCAGCAGTCCCACTAGCGGGGGGGGCTACAATGAGCAGTTCTTC
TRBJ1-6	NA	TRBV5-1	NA	CASSLAGQPSPLHF	TGCGCCAGCAGCTTGGCGGGACAACCGTCACCCCTCCACTTT
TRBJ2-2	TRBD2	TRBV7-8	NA	CASSRTGGLNTGELFF	TGTGCCAGCAGCAGGACGGGGGGGCTGAACACCGGGGAGCTGTTTTTT
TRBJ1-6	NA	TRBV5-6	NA	CASSFGARSPLHF	TGTGCCAGCAGCTTTGGAGCTAGGTCACCCCTCCACTTT
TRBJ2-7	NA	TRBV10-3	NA	CAISEYYGASYEQYF	TGTGCCATCAGTGAGTATTATGGGGCCTCCTACGAGCAGTACTTC
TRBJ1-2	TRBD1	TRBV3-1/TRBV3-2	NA	CASSQGDREYTF	TGTGCCAGCAGCCAAGGAGACAGGGAATACACCTTC
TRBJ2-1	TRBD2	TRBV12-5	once	CASGLVTSGGAHEQFF	TGTGCTAGTGGTTTGGTAACTAGCGGGGGGGCTCATGAGCAGTTCTTC
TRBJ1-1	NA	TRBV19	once	CASLLSGQTVLNTEAFF	TGTGCCAGCCTTCTCTCAGGACAGACCGTTTTGAACACTGAAGCTTTCTTT
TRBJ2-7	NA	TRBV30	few	CAWSVDSSYEQYF	TGTGCCTGGAGTGTAGACAGTTCCTACGAGCAGTACTTC
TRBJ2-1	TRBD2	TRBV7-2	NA	CASSSFSGGTYNEQFF	TGTGCCAGCAGCTCCTTTAGCGGGGGGACCTACAATGAGCAGTTCTTC
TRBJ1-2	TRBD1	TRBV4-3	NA	CASSQYTGGEEYGYTF	TGCGCCAGCAGCCAATACACAGGGGGCGAGGAGTATGGCTACACCTTC
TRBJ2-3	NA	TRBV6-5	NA	CASSRRSTDTQYF	TGTGCCAGCAGTCGGAGGAGCACAGATACGCAGTATTTT
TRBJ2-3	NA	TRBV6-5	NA	CASSRGDTQYF	TGTGCCAGCAGTCGGGGGGATACGCAGTATTTT
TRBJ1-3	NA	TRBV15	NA	CATSRDQAPGNTIYF	TGTGCCACCAGCAGAGATCAAGCACCCGGAAACACCATATATTTT
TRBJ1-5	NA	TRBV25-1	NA	CASSVAGDSNQPQHF	TGTGCCAGCAGTGTCGCGGGGGATAGCAATCAGCCCCAGCATTTT
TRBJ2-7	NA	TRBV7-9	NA	CASSLTVDGLLGMHF	TGTGCCAGCAGCTTAACAGTGGACGGACTTTTGGGGATGCACTTC
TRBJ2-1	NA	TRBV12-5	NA	CASGLASSGMDEQFF	TGTGCTAGTGGTTTGGCGAGCTCGGGGATGGATGAGCAGTTCTTC
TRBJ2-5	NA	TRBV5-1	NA	CASAKQGKETQYF	TGCGCCAGCGCCAAGCAGGGGAAAGAGACCCAGTACTTC
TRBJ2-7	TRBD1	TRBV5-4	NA	CASSRTGESYEQYF	TGTGCCAGCAGCCGTACAGGGGAGAGCTACGAGCAGTACTTC
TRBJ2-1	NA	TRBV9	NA	CASSLASLNEQFF	TGTGCCAGCAGTCTAGCGTCACTCAATGAGCAGTTCTTC
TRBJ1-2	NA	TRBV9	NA	CASSPSDRPVGGYTF	TGTGCCAGCAGCCCCTCCGACAGGCCCGTTGGTGGCTACACCTTC
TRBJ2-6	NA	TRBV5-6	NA	CASSRRRSGANVLTF	TGTGCCAGCAGCCGCAGGCGCTCTGGGGCCAACGTCCTGACTTTC
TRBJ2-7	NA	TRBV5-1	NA	CASREQGANEQYF	TGCGCCAGCAGAGAACAGGGTGCCAACGAGCAGTACTTC
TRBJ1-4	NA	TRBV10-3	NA	CAISDRANEKLFF	TGTGCCATCAGTGACAGGGCAAATGAAAAACTGTTTTTT
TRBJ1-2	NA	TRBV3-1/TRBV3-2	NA	CASSQISGVHGYTF	TGTGCCAGCAGCCAGATCTCAGGGGTTCATGGCTACACCTTC
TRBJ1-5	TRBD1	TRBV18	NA	CASSPRQGDQPQHF	TGTGCCAGCTCTCCAAGACAGGGCGATCAGCCCCAGCATTTT
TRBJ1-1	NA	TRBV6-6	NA	CASSYSGENTEAFF	TGTGCCAGCAGTTACTCGGGCGAGAACACTGAAGCTTTCTTT
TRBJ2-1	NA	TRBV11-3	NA	CASSLNSYNEQFF	TGTGCCAGCAGCTTAAATAGCTACAATGAGCAGTTCTTC
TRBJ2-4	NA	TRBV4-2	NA	CASSQDLGVLAKNIQYF	TGTGCCAGCAGCCAAGATCTTGGAGTCCTAGCCAAAAACATTCAGTACTTC
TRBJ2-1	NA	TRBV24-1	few	CATSDFGGAEQFF	TGTGCCACCAGTGATTTTGGAGGTGCTGAGCAGTTCTTC
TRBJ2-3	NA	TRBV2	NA	CASSENGGVGDTQYF	TGTGCCAGCAGTGAGAACGGCGGGGTAGGGGATACGCAGTATTTT
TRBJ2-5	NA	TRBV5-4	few	CASSPSAGRSETQYF	TGTGCCAGCAGCCCCTCGGCGGGACGTTCAGAGACCCAGTACTTC
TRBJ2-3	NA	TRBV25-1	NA	CASRESTDTQYF	TGTGCCAGCAGGGAGAGCACAGATACGCAGTATTTT
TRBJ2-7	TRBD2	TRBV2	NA	CASSNGPSGVYEQYF	TGTGCCAGCAGTAACGGGCCTAGCGGGGTCTACGAGCAGTACTTC
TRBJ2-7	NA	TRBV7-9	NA	CASSFSSYEQYF	TGTGCCAGCAGCTTCAGCTCCTACGAGCAGTACTTC
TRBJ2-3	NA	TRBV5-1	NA	CASSSGRGSTDTQYF	TGCGCCAGCAGCTCAGGCAGGGGATCGACAGATACGCAGTATTTT